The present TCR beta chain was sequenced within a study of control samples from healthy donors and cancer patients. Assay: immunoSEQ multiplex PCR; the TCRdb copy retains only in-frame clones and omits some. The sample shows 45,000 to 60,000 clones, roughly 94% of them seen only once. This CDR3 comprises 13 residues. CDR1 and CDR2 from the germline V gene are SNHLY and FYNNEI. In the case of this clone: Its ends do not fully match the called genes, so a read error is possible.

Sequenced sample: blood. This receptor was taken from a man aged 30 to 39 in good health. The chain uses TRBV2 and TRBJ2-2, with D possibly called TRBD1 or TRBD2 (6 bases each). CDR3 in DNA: TGTGCCAGCAGGGAAGGGGGGACCGGGGAGCTGTTTTTT. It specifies CASREGGTGELFF.